The 30 T cell receptor beta chains listed next were all sequenced from one sample in a study of radiotherapy plus CTLA-4 blockade in lung cancer. Sequencing was performed with immunoSEQ multiplex PCR; in TCRdb, only in-frame clones are kept and a portion is missing. This table has some 46,000 clones, roughly 80% appearing once. Sequenced here: peripheral blood, sampled from a patient treated with radiotherapy plus ipilimumab. The receptor set was obtained from a human donor with non-small cell lung cancer who had stable disease on radiotherapy plus ipilimumab.

The rearrangement joins TRBV6-6 to TRBJ2-7; tentatively, D is TRBD1 (5 bases). Germline V gene lookup returns CDR1 MNHNY and CDR2 SVGAGI (reference sequence). V was trimmed by 5 bases and J by 5 bases, leaving 13 bases between them. CDR3 length equals 13 residues. The CDR3, as DNA: TGTGCCAGCAGTCCTTCGACAGATGACGAGCAGTACTTC. Translation: CASSPSTDDEQYF.

Concerning this clone itself: One junction end does not reproduce the germline sequence, and a read error may be involved. The chain has TRBV5-1 and TRBJ1-4, with 7 nucleotides matching TRBD1. The CDR3 has 14 residues. Germline-derived CDR1 and CDR2 are SGHRS and YFSETQ. CDR3 protein: CAGSSRDSNEKLFF. The CDR3 bases are TGCGCCGGCAGCTCCCGGGACAGCAATGAAAAACTGTTTTTT. Together with reference TRBV5-1 and TRBJ1-4, the CDR3 gives the full variable domain: KAGVTQTPRYLIKTRGQQVTLSCSPISGHRSVSWYQQTPGQGLQFLFEYFSETQRNKGNFPGRFSGRQFSNSRSEMNVSTLELGDSALYLCAGSSRDSNEKLFFGSGTQLSVL.

The V call is TRBV7-2, the J call TRBJ2-1; TRBD2 matches at 7 bases. CDR1 is SGHTA, CDR2 FQGNSA, per germline. V lost 5 bases, J lost 8 bases, and 6 bases stayed unmatched. The CDR3 loop spans 13 amino acids. The CDR3 sequence: CASSLGREYEQFF. CDR3 coding DNA: TGTGCCAGCAGCCTGGGGCGGGAGTATGAGCAGTTCTTC.

This chain connects TRBV27 to TRBJ2-1, with 9 bases identical to TRBD2. The CDR3 has 20 amino acids. Unmatched junction bases numbered 14, after V lost 2 bases and J lost 0 bases. CDR1 is MNHEY, CDR2 SMNVEV, per germline (reference sequence). For the CDR3, the DNA is TGTGCCAGCAGTTTAAGAGCCGGACTAGCGCCCATCCTCTCCTACAATGAGCAGTTCTTC. Protein product: CASSLRAGLAPILSYNEQFF.

V is TRBV9 and J is TRBJ2-2; tentative D call: TRBD2 (5 bases). Germline V gene sequence: CDR1 SGDLS, CDR2 YYNGEE. V lost 0 bases, J lost 5 bases, and 14 bases lay in between. The CDR3 consists of 16 residues. CDR3 sequence: CASSVDGRVRTGELFF. The CDR3, as DNA: TGTGCCAGCAGCGTAGACGGGCGGGTTCGTACCGGGGAGCTGTTTTTT. Full variable domain (missing parts from reference TRBV9 and TRBJ2-2): DSGVTQTPKHLITATGQRVTLRCSPRSGDLSVYWYQQSLDQGLQFLIQYYNGEERAKGNILERFSAQQFPDLHSELNLSSLELGDSALYFCASSVDGRVRTGELFFGEGSRLTVL.

The gene calls are TRBV9 and TRBJ2-5; possibly TRBD1 for D (5 bases). The CDR3 has 14 residues. From germline, CDR1 is SGDLS and CDR2 YYNGEE. V was cut by 0 bases and J by 3 bases, with 9 bases left in between. CDR3 sequence (DNA): TGTGCCAGCAGCGTAGGAATAGGGGAAGAGACCCAGTACTTC. Protein: CASSVGIGEETQYF. The whole variable domain, remainder taken from reference TRBV9 and TRBJ2-5, is DSGVTQTPKHLITATGQRVTLRCSPRSGDLSVYWYQQSLDQGLQFLIQYYNGEERAKGNILERFSAQQFPDLHSELNLSSLELGDSALYFCASSVGIGEETQYFGPGTRLLVL.

This CDR3 reads CASSLSSGTGYQPQHF. CDR3 nucleotides: TGTGCCAGCAGTTTATCGAGCGGGACAGGGTATCAGCCCCAGCATTTT. V and J are TRBV27 and TRBJ1-5, with 9 bases that match TRBD1. The CDR3 consists of 16 residues. Germline values: CDR1 MNHEY, CDR2 SMNVEV (reference sequence). The junction had 5 bases not matched to a gene; V was cut back by 0 bases and J by 5 bases.

CDR3 bases: TGTGCCAGCAGTTCATCGAACACCGGGGAGCTGTTTTTT. It is translated as CASSSSNTGELFF. The chain joins TRBV6-5 to TRBJ2-2; no firm D call. Germline assignment: CDR1 MNHEY and CDR2 SVGAGI. Between the trimmed V and J ends, which lost 4 bases and 0 bases, there was a span of 3 bases. There are 13 residues in the CDR3.

The chain employs TRBV6-6 and TRBJ2-1; D is perhaps TRBD2 (5 bases). The length of the CDR3 is 14 residues. V lost 8 bases to trimming and J lost 1 base, with 12 bases between them. Germline values: CDR1 MNHNY, CDR2 SVGAGI (reference sequence). CDR3: CASSEGISYNEQFF. The CDR3 DNA reads as TGTGCCAGCTCTGAGGGAATATCCTACAATGAGCAGTTCTTC.

Here the CDR3 reads CASKLDGSGTQYF. The CDR3 DNA reads as TGTGCCAGTAAATTGGATGGGTCGGGGACCCAGTACTTC. The chain employs TRBV19 and TRBJ2-5, with D hard to call. Trimming left V 7 bases short and J 7 bases short, with 16 bases between. Germline V CDR1 and CDR2: LNHDA, SQIVND (reference sequence). The CDR3 length is 13 residues. Full variable domain (missing parts from reference TRBV19 and TRBJ2-5): DGGITQSPKYLFRKEGQNVTLSCEQNLNHDAMYWYRQDPGQGLRLIYYSQIVNDFQKGDIAEGYSVSREKKESFPLTVTSAQKNPTAFYLCASKLDGSGTQYFGPGTRLLVL.

The chain is built from TRBV2 and TRBJ1-1, with 7 bases identical to TRBD1. The CDR3 runs to 15 residues. V gave up 6 bases and J gave up 0 bases; unmatched junction bases: 7. Germline V gives CDR1 SNHLY, CDR2 FYNNEI. CDR3 DNA: TGTGCCAGCAGCCTGGACAGGATGATGAACACTGAAGCTTTCTTT. Its translation: CASSLDRMMNTEAFF.

The chain has TRBV9 and TRBJ2-7; D is perhaps TRBD2 (5 bases). V gave up 4 bases and J gave up 6 bases, with 14 bases separating them. This CDR3 is 13 amino acids long. Germline CDR1 SGDLS, CDR2 YYNGEE. CDR3 loop: CASSPTLEGEQYF. CDR3 nucleotides: TGTGCCAGCAGCCCCACCCTCGAGGGCGAGCAGTACTTC. Full variable domain (outside the CDR3, taken from reference TRBV9 and TRBJ2-7): DSGVTQTPKHLITATGQRVTLRCSPRSGDLSVYWYQQSLDQGLQFLIQYYNGEERAKGNILERFSAQQFPDLHSELNLSSLELGDSALYFCASSPTLEGEQYFGPGTRLTVT.

This clone was detected only a few times. V and J are TRBV2 and TRBJ1-1; 7 nucleotides match TRBD1. The CDR3 sequence is 20 residues long. V was clipped by 5 bases and J by 10 bases; unmatched bases: 31. Germline-derived CDR1 and CDR2 are SNHLY and FYNNEI. The CDR3 is CASSRGTAYKSLTQRIAAFF. The CDR3 coding sequence is TGTGCCAGCAGTCGTGGGACAGCTTATAAAAGTCTAACGCAGAGGATAGCAGCTTTCTTT.

Turning to this clone: The junction shows a germline mismatch at one end, possibly a read error. This chain joins TRBV4-3 and TRBJ2-3, with TRBD2 matching 10 bases. Germline CDR1 reads LGHNA; CDR2 reads YSLEER. The CDR3 sequence is 16 residues long. The chain's CDR3 is CASSQGGLANTDTRYF. The CDR3, as DNA: TGCGCCAGCAGCCAAGGGGGACTAGCGAACACAGATACGCGGTATTTT.

This chain connects TRBV11-3 to TRBJ2-1; unclear D gene. The CDR3 covers 13 residues. Germline V gives CDR1 SGHNT, CDR2 YENEEA. V shed 3 bases and J shed 8 bases, with 11 bases lying between them. This CDR3 reads CASSFSGSYEQFF. CDR3 bases: TGTGCCAGCAGCTTTTCGGGTAGCTATGAGCAGTTCTTC.

This clone has just one count. This chain uses TRBV9 with TRBJ2-1, with 8 bases lining up with TRBD1. Germline trimming cut 7 bases from V and 8 bases from J; bases unmatched to any gene: 17. Germline-derived CDR1 and CDR2 are SGDLS and YYNGEE. This CDR3 has 16 amino acids. The CDR3 protein is CASSRGLIIDSDEQFF. The CDR3 DNA follows: TGTGCCAGCTCCAGGGGGCTTATCATCGATTCGGATGAGCAGTTCTTC. Full variable domain (outside the CDR3, taken from reference TRBV9 and TRBJ2-1): DSGVTQTPKHLITATGQRVTLRCSPRSGDLSVYWYQQSLDQGLQFLIQYYNGEERAKGNILERFSAQQFPDLHSELNLSSLELGDSALYFCASSRGLIIDSDEQFFGPGTRLTVL.

This clone was found once. The V and J genes are TRBV4-2 and TRBJ1-5, with D perhaps matching TRBD1 (5 bases). The CDR3 is 15 residues long. Germline CDR1 and CDR2: LGHNA and YNFKEQ. Trimming pared 3 bases from V and 4 bases from J, leaving 13 bases between. Written as DNA, the CDR3 is TGTGCCAGCAGCCAGTCCGGCCAGGGAAATCAGCCCCAGCATTTT. Protein: CASSQSGQGNQPQHF.

The V call is TRBV11-2, the J call TRBJ2-7, with 15 bases identical to TRBD2. CDR1 SGHAT and CDR2 FQNNGV come from the germline V gene. V was pared by 4 bases and J by 5 bases, with 12 bases of the junction left unmatched. CDR3 size: 18 residues. The CDR3 region is CASSSLRRTSGREDEQYF. Here the CDR3 DNA reads TGTGCCAGCAGCTCCTTAAGAAGGACTAGCGGGAGGGAGGACGAGCAGTACTTC.

This clone was recorded once. The V and J genes are TRBV28 and TRBJ2-5; D is possibly TRBD2 (6 bases). The DNA end is a closer match to TRBJ2-7, so the J assignment may be wrong. Per the germline V gene, CDR1 is MDHEN and CDR2 is SYDVKM. The CDR3 extends over 15 amino acids. Here the CDR3 DNA reads TGTGCCAGCAGGACGAGCGGGCAGAGCTCCTACGAGCAGTACTTC. It is translated as CASRTSGQSSYEQYF.

The chain joins TRBV9 to TRBJ1-6, with 7 positions matching TRBD1. The CDR3 extends over 16 amino acids. V was clipped by 4 bases and J by 6 bases; unmatched bases: 10. Germline V lookup: CDR1 SGDLS, CDR2 YYNGEE. Written as DNA, the CDR3 is TGTGCCAGCAGCCTACAAGACAGGGTTGCTAATTCACCCCTCCACTTT. This sequence encodes CASSLQDRVANSPLHF.

V and J are TRBV4-3 and TRBJ2-1; TRBD2 aligns across 8 bases. Germline-derived CDR1 and CDR2 are LGHNA and YSLEER. J gave up 8 bases and V 4 bases, and 13 bases lay outside the gene matches. This CDR3 has 16 residues. The CDR3 loop reads CASSPLSGSPLDEQFF. The CDR3 region has the DNA TGCGCCAGCAGCCCCTTGAGCGGGAGCCCCTTGGATGAGCAGTTCTTC.

The CDR3 sequence: CASSQLGTGALEQYF. CDR3 nucleotides: TGCGCCAGCAGCCAATTAGGGACAGGGGCTCTCGAGCAGTACTTC. The chain is built from TRBV4-3 and TRBJ2-7; 10 nucleotides align to TRBD1. Trimming at V came to 2 bases and at J to 6 bases, leaving 7 bases not matched to a gene. CDR1 is LGHNA, CDR2 YSLEER, per germline. There are 15 residues in the CDR3.

V gene TRBV7-6 combines with J gene TRBJ2-3, with D uncertain. Germline CDR1 is SGHVS and CDR2 is FNYEAQ. Trimming shortened V by 1 base and J by 5 bases, and 10 bases separated the two germline ends. This CDR3 is built from 14 residues. In DNA form, the CDR3 reads TGTGCCAGCAGCTTAGTGCCGTCGGGAGATACGCAGTATTTT. Protein: CASSLVPSGDTQYF.

The V gene is TRBV4-1, the J gene TRBJ2-7; the match to TRBD2 covers 8 bases. Germline CDR1 reads MGHRA; CDR2 reads YSYEKL. The CDR3 covers 16 residues. V trimming: 0 bases; J trimming: 7 bases; junction bases outside the gene matches: 11. This CDR3 is CASSQERAGEDGEQYF. The CDR3 DNA reads as TGCGCCAGCAGCCAAGAGAGAGCGGGAGAAGATGGAGAGCAGTACTTC.

This chain uses TRBV7-2 with TRBJ2-7; 8 bases are shared with TRBD2. J was trimmed by 6 bases and V by 2 bases; bases with no gene match: 6. This CDR3 contains 14 residues. CDR1 and CDR2 (germline): SGHTA, FQGNSA. CDR3 sequence reads: CASSLQGLVSEQYF. The DNA for the CDR3 is TGTGCCAGCAGCTTACAGGGACTAGTTAGCGAGCAGTACTTC.

CDR3 nucleotides: TGTGCCAGCAGCTTAGACCCCCACAGGGAGGAGACCCAGTACTTC. Translating it yields CASSLDPHREETQYF. The rearrangement links TRBV11-2 to TRBJ2-5, with D perhaps TRBD1 (6 bases). The V end was cut by 0 bases, the J end by 5 bases, with 13 bases between. CDR1 is SGHAT, CDR2 FQNNGV, per germline. This CDR3 is 15 amino acids long. Based on the CDR3 plus reference TRBV11-2 and TRBJ2-5, the full variable domain is EAGVAQSPRYKIIEKRQSVAFWCNPISGHATLYWYQQILGQGPKLLIQFQNNGVVDDSQLPKDRFSAERLKGVDSTLKIQPAKLEDSAVYLCASSLDPHREETQYFGPGTRLLVL.

The chain employs TRBV5-1 and TRBJ2-3; TRBD1 might be the D (6 bases). CDR3 length: 14 amino acids. V was clipped by 8 bases and J by 2 bases, with 15 bases between them. The germline gives CDR1 SGHRS, CDR2 YFSETQ. This CDR3 reads CASTGTGSTDTQYF. The CDR3 nucleotides are TGCGCCAGTACCGGAACAGGGTCCACAGATACGCAGTATTTT.

This chain joins TRBV7-9 and TRBJ2-1, with TRBD2 matching over 14 bases. The CDR3 covers 18 residues. CDR1 SEHNR and CDR2 FQNEAQ come from the germline V gene (reference sequence). The V segment lost 4 bases and the J segment 8 bases; nucleotides outside the gene matches: 13. CDR3 in DNA: TGTGCCAGCAGCTCCCCTTTGACTAGCGGGAGGGCCTCGGATGAGCAGTTCTTC. It codes for CASSSPLTSGRASDEQFF.

This chain connects TRBV19 to TRBJ1-1, with 7 bases aligning to TRBD1. This CDR3 contains 14 residues. Per germline, CDR1 LNHDA and CDR2 SQIVND (reference sequence). With 9 bases clipped from V and 4 bases from J, the junction kept 11 bases outside the gene matches. CDR3 nucleotides: TGTGCCAGCACTATGGGACAGTGGAGCACTGAAGCTTTCTTT. This gives the protein CASTMGQWSTEAFF.

This clone was counted once. The genes are TRBV7-9 and TRBJ2-3; 13 bases map to TRBD2. CDR3 length: 15 amino acids. CDR1 SEHNR and CDR2 FQNEAQ come from the germline V gene (reference sequence). J gave up 6 bases and V 2 bases, and 2 bases lay outside the gene matches. The CDR3 region has the DNA TGTGCCAGCAGCTTAACTAGCGGGAGGGTTGATACGCAGTATTTT. This translates into CASSLTSGRVDTQYF.